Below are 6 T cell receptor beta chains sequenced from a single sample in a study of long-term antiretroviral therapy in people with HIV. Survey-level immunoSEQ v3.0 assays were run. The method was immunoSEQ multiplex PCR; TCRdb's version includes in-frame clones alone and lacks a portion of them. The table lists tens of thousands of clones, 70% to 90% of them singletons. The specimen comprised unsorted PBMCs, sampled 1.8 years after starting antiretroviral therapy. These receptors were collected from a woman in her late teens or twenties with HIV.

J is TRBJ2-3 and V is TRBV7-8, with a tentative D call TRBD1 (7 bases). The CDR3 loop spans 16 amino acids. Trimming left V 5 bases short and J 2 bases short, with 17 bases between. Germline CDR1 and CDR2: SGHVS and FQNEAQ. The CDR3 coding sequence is TGTGCCAGCAGCCGGGGGACAGCCCGCCTCACAGATACGCAGTATTTT. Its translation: CASSRGTARLTDTQYF.

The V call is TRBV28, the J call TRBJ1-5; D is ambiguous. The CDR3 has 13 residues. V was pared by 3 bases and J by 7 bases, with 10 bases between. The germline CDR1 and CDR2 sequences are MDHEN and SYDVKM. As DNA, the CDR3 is TGTGCCAGCAGTTTGGGTAGGACCCAGCCCCAGCATTTT. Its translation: CASSLGRTQPQHF.

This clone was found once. The CDR3: CASSGRTSEHSYEQYF. CDR3 DNA: TGTGCCAGCAGCGGTCGGACTAGCGAACACTCCTACGAGCAGTACTTC. The gene calls are TRBV21-1 and TRBJ2-7; TRBD2 was called by the table and not checked on the DNA. TRBV21-1 is a listed pseudogene. The CDR3 is made up of 16 amino acids.

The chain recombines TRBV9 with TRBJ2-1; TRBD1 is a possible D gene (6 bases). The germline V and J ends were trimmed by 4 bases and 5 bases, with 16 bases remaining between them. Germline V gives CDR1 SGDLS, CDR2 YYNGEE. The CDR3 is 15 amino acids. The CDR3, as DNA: TGTGCCAGCAGCCCATCAAACAGGGTAGACAATGAGCAGTTCTTC. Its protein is CASSPSNRVDNEQFF.

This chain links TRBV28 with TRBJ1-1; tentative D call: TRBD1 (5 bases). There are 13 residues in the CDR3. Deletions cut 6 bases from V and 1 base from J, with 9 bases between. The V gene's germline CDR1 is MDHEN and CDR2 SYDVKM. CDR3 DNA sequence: TGTGCCAGCAGCCCTACAGGGAACACTGAAGCTTTCTTT. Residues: CASSPTGNTEAFF.

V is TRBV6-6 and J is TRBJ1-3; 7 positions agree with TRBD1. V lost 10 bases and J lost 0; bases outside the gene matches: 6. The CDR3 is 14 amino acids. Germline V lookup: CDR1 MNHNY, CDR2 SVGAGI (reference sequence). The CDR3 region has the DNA TGTGCCACCAACAGGGGTTTCTCTGGAAACACCATATATTTT. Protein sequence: CATNRGFSGNTIYF.